The clone carrying this T cell receptor (beta chain) was seen more than once but under ten times. Its target is not known. The TCR alpha and TCR beta cDNA libraries, bearing sample barcodes and UMIs, were generated by 5'RACE using constant-segment primers. MiXCR, run by TCRdb on the 5' RACE reads, gives a single entry per CDR3 protein. The data hold some 150,000 distinct CDR3 sequences, with 6% observed a single time. CDR3 size: 14 residues. Germline assignment: CDR1 SEHNR and CDR2 FQNEAQ (reference sequence). The V end was cut by 3 bases, the J end by 6 bases, with 14 bases between. The data were obtained in a study of T-cell memory formation after mild COVID-19. Study at large: TCR clusters mostly belonged to single donors.

Study-level points and caveats: Clones contracting day 15 to 85 were balanced CD4/CD8; later expanders leaned CD4+. Memory from before infection featured some responding clones, which suggests cross-reactive memory joined.

The source of this sequence is an adult woman who had mild COVID-19 (a few samples of this study predate the infection). Cell type and time point are not known. The chain recombines TRBV7-9 with TRBJ1-1; a possible D gene is TRBD1 (6 bases). Sequencing was carried out using PBMCs or a T cell subset sorted from them (not recorded which). Here the CDR3 reads CASSFNGGQAEAFF. The CDR3 DNA is TGTGCCAGCAGCTTCAACGGGGGGCAGGCTGAAGCTTTCTTT.